This TCR beta chain came from a study of lung T cells in sarcoidosis with Löfgren's syndrome. Overall study results and limits: In alpha-beta pairs, TRAV12-1 favored TRBV2, and their CDR3s were homologous.

Each CDR3 protein gets one entry after TCRdb re-called the reads with MiXCR. The sample contains just under 20,000 distinct CDR3 sequences, roughly 22% of which appear only once. V gave up 5 bases and J gave up 8 bases; unmatched junction bases: 6. There are 14 residues in the CDR3. Germline CDR1 and CDR2: MDHEN and SYDVKM. This clonotype was counted ten times or more. The antigen remains unidentified. Sequenced material: CD4+ T cells from PBMCs. V and J are TRBV28 and TRBJ2-1; 10 nucleotides match TRBD2. The origin of this receptor is a human donor with sarcoidosis (Löfgren's syndrome or another form), or a control subject (not recorded which). CDR3 nucleotide sequence: TGTGCCAGCAGTGCGACTAGCGGGCGGTATGAGCAGTTCTTC. Residues: CASSATSGRYEQFF.